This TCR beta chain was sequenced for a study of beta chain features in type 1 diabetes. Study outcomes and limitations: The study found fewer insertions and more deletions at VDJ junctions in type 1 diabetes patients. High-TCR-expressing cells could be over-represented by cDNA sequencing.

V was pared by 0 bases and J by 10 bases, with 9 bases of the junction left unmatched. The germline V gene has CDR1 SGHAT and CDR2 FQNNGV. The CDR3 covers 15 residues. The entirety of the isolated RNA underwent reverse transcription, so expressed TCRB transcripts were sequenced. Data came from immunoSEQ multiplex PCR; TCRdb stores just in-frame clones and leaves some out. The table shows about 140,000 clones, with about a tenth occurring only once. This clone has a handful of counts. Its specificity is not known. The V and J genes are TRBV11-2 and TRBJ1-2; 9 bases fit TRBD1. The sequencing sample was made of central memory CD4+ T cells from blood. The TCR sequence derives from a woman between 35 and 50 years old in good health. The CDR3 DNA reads TGTGCCAGCAGCTTAGACCCGGACAGGGGACGTACCTACACCTTC. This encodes CASSLDPDRGRTYTF.